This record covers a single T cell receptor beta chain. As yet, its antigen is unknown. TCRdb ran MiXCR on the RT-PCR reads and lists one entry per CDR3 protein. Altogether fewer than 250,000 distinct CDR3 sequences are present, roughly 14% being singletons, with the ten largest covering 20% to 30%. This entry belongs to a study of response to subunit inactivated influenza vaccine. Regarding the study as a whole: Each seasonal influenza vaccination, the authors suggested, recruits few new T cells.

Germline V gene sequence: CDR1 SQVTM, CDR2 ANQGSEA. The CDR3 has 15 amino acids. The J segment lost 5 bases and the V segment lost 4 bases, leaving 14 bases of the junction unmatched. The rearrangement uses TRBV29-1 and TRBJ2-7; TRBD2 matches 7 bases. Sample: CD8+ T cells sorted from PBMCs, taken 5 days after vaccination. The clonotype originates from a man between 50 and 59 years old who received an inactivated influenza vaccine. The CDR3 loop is CSVAGGSTSWDEQYF. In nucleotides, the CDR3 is TGCAGCGTTGCCGGCGGGAGCACCTCCTGGGACGAGCAGTACTTC.